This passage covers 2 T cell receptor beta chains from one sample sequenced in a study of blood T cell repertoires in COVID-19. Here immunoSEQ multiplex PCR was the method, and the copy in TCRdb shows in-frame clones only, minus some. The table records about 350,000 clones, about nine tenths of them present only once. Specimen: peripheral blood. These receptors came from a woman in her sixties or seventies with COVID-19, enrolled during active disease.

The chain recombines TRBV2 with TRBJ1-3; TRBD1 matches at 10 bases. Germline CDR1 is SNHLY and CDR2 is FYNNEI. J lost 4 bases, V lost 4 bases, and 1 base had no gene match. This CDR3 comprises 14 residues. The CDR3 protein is CASSGQGAGNTIYF. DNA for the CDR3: TGTGCCAGCAGTGGACAGGGGGCCGGAAACACCATATATTTT.

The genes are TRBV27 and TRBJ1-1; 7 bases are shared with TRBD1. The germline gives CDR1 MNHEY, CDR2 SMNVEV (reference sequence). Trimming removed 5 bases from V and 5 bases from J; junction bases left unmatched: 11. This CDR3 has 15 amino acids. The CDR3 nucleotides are TGTGCCAGCAGTCCCTCGCCGGGACAGCGGACTGAAGCTTTCTTT. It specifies CASSPSPGQRTEAFF.